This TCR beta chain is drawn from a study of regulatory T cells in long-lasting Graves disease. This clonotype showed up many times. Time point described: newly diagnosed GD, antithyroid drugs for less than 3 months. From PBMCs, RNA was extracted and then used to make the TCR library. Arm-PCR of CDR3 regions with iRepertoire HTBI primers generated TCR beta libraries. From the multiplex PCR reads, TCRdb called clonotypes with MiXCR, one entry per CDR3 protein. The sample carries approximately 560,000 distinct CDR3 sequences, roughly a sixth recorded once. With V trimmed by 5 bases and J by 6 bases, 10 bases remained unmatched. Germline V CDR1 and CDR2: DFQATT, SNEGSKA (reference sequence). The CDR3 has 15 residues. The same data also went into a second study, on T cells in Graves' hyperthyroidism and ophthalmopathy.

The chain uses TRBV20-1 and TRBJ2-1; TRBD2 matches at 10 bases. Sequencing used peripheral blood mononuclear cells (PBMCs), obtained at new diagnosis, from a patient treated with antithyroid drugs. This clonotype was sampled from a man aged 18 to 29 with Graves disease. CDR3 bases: TGCAGTGCTTGGCCTAGCGGGAGCTTGGGCAATGAGCAGTTCTTC. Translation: CSAWPSGSLGNEQFF.